These 5 T cell receptor beta chains were all obtained from the same sample, sequenced in a study of blood T cell repertoires in COVID-19. Data came from immunoSEQ multiplex PCR; TCRdb stores just in-frame clones and leaves some out. The table has about 74,000 clones, 70% to 90% seen once. What was sequenced was peripheral blood. The receptors shown here come from a man in his 70s with acute or convalescent COVID-19.

Only a few counts were recorded for this clone. This rearrangement joins TRBV6-1 to TRBJ1-2; D gene unclear. The CDR3 totals 15 residues. The germline CDR1 and CDR2 sequences are MNHNS and SASEGT. V lost 3 bases, J lost 5 bases, and 16 bases lay in between. CDR3 protein: CASSESGNPTYGYTF. CDR3 bases: TGTGCCAGCAGTGAGTCGGGTAACCCTACATATGGCTACACCTTC.

The chain employs TRBV3-1 (or the pseudogene TRBV3-2) and TRBJ1-6; D gene unclear. Trimming pared 6 bases from V and 9 bases from J, leaving 9 bases between. Per the germline V gene, CDR1 is LGHDT and CDR2 is YNNKEL (reference sequence). The CDR3 covers 12 residues. The CDR3 sequence: CASRRGVSPLHF. DNA for the CDR3: TGTGCCAGCAGACGCGGGGTTTCACCCCTCCACTTT.

V is TRBV13 and J is TRBJ2-3, with 9 bases fitting TRBD2. The CDR3 is made up of 15 amino acids. Germline trimming cut 5 bases from V and 6 bases from J; bases unmatched to any gene: 9. Germline values: CDR1 PRHDT, CDR2 FYEKMQ (reference sequence). The CDR3 reads CASSLRGSGSDTQYF. In nucleotides, the CDR3 is TGTGCCAGCAGCCTCCGGGGTAGCGGGAGTGATACGCAGTATTTT.

This clone was counted once. The chain carries TRBV5-8 and TRBJ2-1; 8 nucleotides agree with TRBD1. The CDR3 is 16 amino acids. Germline V lookup: CDR1 SGHTS, CDR2 YDEGEE. V gave up 0 bases and J gave up 5 bases; unmatched junction bases: 7. This chain's CDR3 is CASSLAGQVTHNEQFF. The CDR3 region has the DNA TGTGCCAGCAGCTTGGCGGGACAGGTCACCCACAATGAGCAGTTCTTC.

The chain has TRBV28 and TRBJ2-7; maybe TRBD2 (6 bases). Germline V gene lookup returns CDR1 MDHEN and CDR2 SYDVKM. Trimming cost V 6 bases and J 3 bases, with 18 bases left between them. The CDR3 runs 15 residues. The CDR3 coding sequence is TGTGCCAGCAGGGCGGGACCCATGGGAAACTACGAGCAGTACTTC. It encodes CASRAGPMGNYEQYF.